This T cell receptor (beta chain) is from a study of blood T cell repertoires in COVID-19. Study context: T cells, B-cell-depleted T cells, or PBMCs supplied cDNA or gDNA.

Method: immunoSEQ multiplex PCR; TCRdb's copy keeps in-frame clones and lacks some. The sample has 100,000 to 150,000 clones; approximately 90% are singletons. This clone was observed once. Germline V CDR1 and CDR2: MDHEN, SYDVKM. This CDR3 spans 15 amino acids. The V gene lost 4 bases and the J gene lost 2 bases, with 14 bases spanning the gap. J is TRBJ2-5 and V is TRBV28; D is possibly TRBD2 (5 bases). The sequencing sample was made of peripheral blood. The sequence was collected from a human donor in a cohort sampled during active COVID-19. Here the CDR3 DNA reads TGTGCCAGCAGTTCACGTCGGGGATTTCAAGAGACCCAGTACTTC. This translates into CASSSRRGFQETQYF.